The sequence of this T cell receptor (beta chain) was determined in a study of blood T cells in healthy people across ages. Whole-study findings and limits: As naive T cell percentage varied, TCR beta diversity correlated strongly with it. Estimates drawn from one million T cells were deemed to understate diversity. Changes seen in expanded clonotypes were possibly confounded by donor CMV status left unknown. Getting older went along with TCR beta diversity per million T cells dropping roughly linearly.

Germline values: CDR1 MNHNS, CDR2 SASEGT. The CDR3 is made up of 14 amino acids. As concerns this clonotype: Its cognate antigen is unknown. A much larger clone lies one base from this, so it may be a read error.

Together with a sample-barcoded 5' primer, a J-beta primer mix was included in a second PCR lasting about 7 to 12 cycles. TCRdb analysed the 5' RACE reads with MiXCR anew, one entry per CDR3 protein. The sample consists of hundreds of thousands of distinct CDR3 sequences, about 28% of them appearing once. The sequence was collected from a woman of 80 years or more in good health. The chain couples TRBV6-1 to TRBJ2-1; D gene ambiguous. The closer fit of TRBJ2-7 to the DNA end suggests the J call may be wrong. Sequences were obtained from blood. CDR3 DNA sequence: TGTGCCAGCAGTGAAAGCGCGGCCTACAATGAGCAGTACTTC. Translating gives CASSESAAYNEQYF.